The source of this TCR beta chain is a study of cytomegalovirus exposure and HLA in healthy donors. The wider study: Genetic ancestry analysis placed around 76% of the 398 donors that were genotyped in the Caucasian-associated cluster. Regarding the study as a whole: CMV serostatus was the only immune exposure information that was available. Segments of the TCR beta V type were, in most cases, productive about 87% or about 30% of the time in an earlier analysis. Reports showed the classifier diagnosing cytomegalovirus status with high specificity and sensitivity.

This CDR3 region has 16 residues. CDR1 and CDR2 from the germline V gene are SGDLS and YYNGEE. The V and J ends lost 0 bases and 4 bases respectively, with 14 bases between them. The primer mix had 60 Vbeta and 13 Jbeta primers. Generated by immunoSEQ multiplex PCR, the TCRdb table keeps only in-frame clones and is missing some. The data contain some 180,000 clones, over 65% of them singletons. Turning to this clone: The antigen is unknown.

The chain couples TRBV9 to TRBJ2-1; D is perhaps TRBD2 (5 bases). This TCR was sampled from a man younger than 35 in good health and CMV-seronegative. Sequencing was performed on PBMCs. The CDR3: CASSVGLASMYNEQFF. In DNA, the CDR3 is TGTGCCAGCAGCGTAGGCCTAGCTTCAATGTACAATGAGCAGTTCTTC.